What follows are 28 T cell receptor beta chains derived from one specimen sequenced in a study of beta chain features in type 1 diabetes. Study-level findings and limits: Across all four CD4+ subsets, people with type 1 diabetes showed modestly shorter TCRB CDR3s.

No cognate antigen is known for these TCRs. cDNA synthesis used the whole RNA isolate, giving expressed TCRB sequences. The data were produced by immunoSEQ multiplex PCR, yet TCRdb's version contains in-frame clones alone and is incomplete. The data hold some 150,000 clones, with about an eighth observed a single time. The specimen was central memory CD4+ T cells from blood. The receptors originated from a man aged 18 to 35 with type 1 diabetes.

The V and J genes are TRBV14 and TRBJ1-1, with no clear D. Trimming took 3 bases from V and 1 from J, leaving 12 bases between them. This CDR3 has 15 amino acids. Germline V gene data show CDR1 as SGHDN and CDR2 as FVKESK. CDR3 loop: CASSQFGQANTEAFF. The CDR3, as DNA: TGTGCCAGCAGCCAGTTCGGGCAGGCGAACACTGAAGCTTTCTTT. Combining the CDR3 with reference TRBV14 and TRBJ1-1 gives the whole variable domain EAGVTQFPSHSVIEKGQTVTLRCDPISGHDNLYWYRRVMGKEIKFLLHFVKESKQDESGMPNNRFLAERTGGTYSTLKVQPAELEDSGVYFCASSQFGQANTEAFFGQGTRLTVV.

This clone came up a few times. The chain is built from TRBV29-1 and TRBJ1-4; unclear D gene. The CDR3 is 13 amino acids. CDR1 SQVTM and CDR2 ANQGSEA come from the germline V gene. With 6 bases removed from V and 1 base from J, the gap between germline ends came to 9 bases. This CDR3 is CSVEAGTNEKLFF. CDR3 sequence (DNA): TGCAGCGTAGAGGCCGGAACTAATGAAAAACTGTTTTTT. Full variable domain (missing parts from reference TRBV29-1 and TRBJ1-4): SAVISQKPSRDICQRGTSLTIQCQVDSQVTMMFWYRQQPGQSLTLIATANQGSEATYESGFVIDKFPISRPNLTFSTLTVSNMSPEDSSIYLCSVEAGTNEKLFFGSGTQLSVL.

The chain has TRBV7-9 and TRBJ2-7; D is unclear. Germline loops: CDR1 SEHNR, CDR2 FQNEAQ (reference sequence). Deletions cut 1 base from V and 5 bases from J, with 15 bases between. This CDR3 is 15 amino acids long. CDR3 sequence reads: CASSLVPRPDDEQYF. DNA of the CDR3: TGTGCCAGCAGCTTAGTGCCCAGGCCCGACGACGAGCAGTACTTC.

This clone was seen more than once but under ten times. CDR3 nucleotides: TGCAGCTACCTCGACGGAAACACTGAAGCTTTCTTT. This sequence encodes CSYLDGNTEAFF. This chain uses TRBV29-1 with TRBJ1-1; D uncertain. V was pared by 8 bases and J by 2 bases, with 12 bases between. CDR1 SQVTM and CDR2 ANQGSEA come from the germline V gene. The CDR3 sequence is 12 residues long. Filled out from reference TRBV29-1 and TRBJ1-1, the complete variable domain reads SAVISQKPSRDICQRGTSLTIQCQVDSQVTMMFWYRQQPGQSLTLIATANQGSEATYESGFVIDKFPISRPNLTFSTLTVSNMSPEDSSIYLCSYLDGNTEAFFGQGTRLTVV.

This clone has a handful of counts. The chain carries TRBV4-1 and TRBJ2-2; D remains ambiguous. The CDR3 contains 14 residues. V gave up 0 bases and J gave up 6 bases, with 8 bases separating them. Looked up from germline, CDR1 is MGHRA and CDR2 is YSYEKL. For the CDR3, the DNA is TGCGCCAGCAGCCAAGATACGGTATCCGGGGAGCTGTTTTTT. It translates to CASSQDTVSGELFF.

This clone was recorded at least ten times. The V and J genes are TRBV11-2 and TRBJ1-6; no firm D call. The germline V gene has CDR1 SGHAT and CDR2 FQNNGV. Trimming took 1 base from V and 6 from J, leaving 4 bases between them. This CDR3 region has 13 residues. The CDR3 nucleotides read TGTGCCAGCAGCTTAGCCCCTAATTCACCCCTCCACTTT. Residues: CASSLAPNSPLHF.

This clone came up once. The chain is built from TRBV19 and TRBJ2-7, with D maybe TRBD2 (5 bases). Per germline, CDR1 LNHDA and CDR2 SQIVND (reference sequence). Trimming shortened V by 3 bases and J by 2 bases, and 14 bases separated the two germline ends. The CDR3 runs to 15 residues. CDR3 sequence reads: CASSMGSASPYEQYF. CDR3 in DNA: TGTGCCAGTAGTATGGGTAGCGCCTCCCCCTACGAGCAGTACTTC.

The chain uses TRBV27 and TRBJ2-7, with D possibly matching TRBD2 (7 bases). Trimming took off 4 bases at V and 2 bases at J, with 15 bases between the two ends. The CDR3 runs to 15 residues. Germline lookup yields CDR1 MNHEY and CDR2 SMNVEV (reference sequence). The CDR3 nucleotides read TGTGCCAGCAGTTGGTCGGGGGGCGAACCCTACGAGCAGTACTTC. Residues: CASSWSGGEPYEQYF.

The table lists this clone with many counts. This chain joins TRBV7-2 and TRBJ2-1; the match to TRBD1 covers 11 bases. Germline V CDR1 and CDR2: SGHTA, FQGNSA. The CDR3 extends over 15 amino acids. With V trimmed by 6 bases and J by 8 bases, 9 bases remained unmatched. DNA of the CDR3: TGTGCCAGCAGTTATCAGGACAGGGGGCAGGATGAGCAGTTCTTC. This sequence encodes CASSYQDRGQDEQFF.

This clone was observed a few times. This chain joins TRBV7-2 and TRBJ1-4; 11 bases fit TRBD1. Germline V gives CDR1 SGHTA, CDR2 FQGNSA. The trim removed 1 base at V and 8 bases at J, leaving 9 bases unmatched. This CDR3 is built from 17 residues. In DNA form, the CDR3 reads TGTGCCAGCAGCTTAGTGGGGACAGGGGGGTCTGGAGAAAAACTGTTTTTT. It codes for CASSLVGTGGSGEKLFF.

The chain carries TRBV7-8 and TRBJ1-3; 7 nucleotides line up with TRBD1. Germline V CDR1 and CDR2: SGHVS, FQNEAQ. V shed 2 bases and J 0 bases; nucleotides not matched to a gene: 4. The CDR3 totals 16 residues. The CDR3 DNA sequence: TGTGCCAGCAGCTTACTGGACAGGCCCTCTGGAAACACCATATATTTT. Its protein is CASSLLDRPSGNTIYF.

This chain joins TRBV7-6 and TRBJ1-2; D possibly corresponds to TRBD1 (5 bases). CDR3 length equals 16 residues. Germline V gene sequence: CDR1 SGHVS, CDR2 FNYEAQ. V shed 2 bases and J shed 2 bases, with 15 bases lying between them. CDR3 loop: CASSLMAGSWNYGYTF. For the CDR3, the DNA is TGTGCCAGCAGCTTAATGGCAGGGAGCTGGAACTATGGCTACACCTTC.

A few counts support this clone. The J gene is TRBJ1-2, the V gene TRBV6-5, with a possible D match to TRBD1 (5 bases). This CDR3 contains 13 residues. Trimming cost V 7 bases and J 4 bases, with 13 bases left between them. In germline, CDR1 is MNHEY, CDR2 SVGAGI. The CDR3 region is CASMPGRFYGYTF. The CDR3 bases are TGTGCCAGCATGCCGGGGCGGTTCTATGGCTACACCTTC.

This rearrangement joins TRBV9 to TRBJ2-3; 7 bases match TRBD2. The CDR3 is made up of 13 amino acids. Germline V CDR1 and CDR2: SGDLS, YYNGEE. J gave up 3 bases and V 4 bases, and 2 bases lay outside the gene matches. The DNA for the CDR3 is TGTGCCAGCAGCCTGGGGGGGACAGATACGCAGTATTTT. Translating gives CASSLGGTDTQYF.

This clone was seen more than once but under ten times. The chain carries TRBV6-5 and TRBJ2-7; D unresolved. CDR1 and CDR2 (germline): MNHEY, SVGAGI. Trimming removed 3 bases from V and 4 bases from J, with 4 bases in between. The CDR3 is 11 amino acids. The CDR3: CASSYVYEQYF. CDR3 coding DNA: TGTGCCAGCAGTTATGTATACGAGCAGTACTTC.

This clone was seen a few times. V usage is TRBV9 and J usage is TRBJ1-2; D gene ambiguous. Germline V gives CDR1 SGDLS, CDR2 YYNGEE. The CDR3 has 13 residues. Deletions cut 5 bases from V and 0 bases from J, with 8 bases between. For the CDR3, the DNA is TGTGCCAGCAGTAGGGCTCCTAACTATGGCTACACCTTC. It specifies CASSRAPNYGYTF.

This clone showed up just a few times. This chain joins TRBV30 and TRBJ1-5; the match to TRBD1 covers 7 bases. Germline V lookup: CDR1 GTSNPN, CDR2 SVGIG (reference sequence). V dropped 4 bases and J dropped 6; count of bases not matched to a gene: 18. The CDR3 is 17 amino acids. In nucleotides, the CDR3 is TGTGCCTGGACCGATCCCTGGGACAGCGGAGGGGGTCAGCCCCAGCATTTT. Its protein product is CAWTDPWDSGGGQPQHF. The complete variable domain, with remaining parts taken from reference TRBV30 and TRBJ1-5, reads SQTIHQWPATLVQPVGSPLSLECTVEGTSNPNLYWYRQAAGRGLQLLFYSVGIGQISSEVPQNLSASRPQDRQFILSSKKLLLSDSGFYLCAWTDPWDSGGGQPQHFGDGTRLSIL.

This clone came up many times. The chain joins TRBV25-1 to TRBJ2-7; D unclear. Germline values: CDR1 MGHDK, CDR2 SYGVNS. The V and J ends lost 4 bases and 5 bases respectively, with 15 bases between them. The CDR3 is 14 amino acids. The CDR3 DNA follows: TGTGCCAGCAGTGCTGGGATAGGCGCAAACGAGCAGTACTTC. It specifies CASSAGIGANEQYF.

This clone was detected only a few times. The rearrangement joins TRBV21-1 to TRBJ2-1; whether TRBD2, the table's D call, matches the DNA was not checked. TRBV21-1 is termed a pseudogene. The CDR3 length is 17 residues. The CDR3 sequence: CASSNRDSRSSYNEQFF. The CDR3 coding sequence is TGTGCCAGCAGCAATCGGGATAGCCGGAGCTCCTACAATGAGCAGTTCTTC.

This clone is a singleton in its sample. The chain recombines TRBV4-2 with TRBJ2-3, with D perhaps being TRBD1 or TRBD2 (5 bases each). With 2 bases removed from V and 6 bases from J, the gap between germline ends came to 18 bases. The CDR3 extends over 16 amino acids. CDR1 and CDR2 (germline): LGHNA, YNFKEQ. In DNA form, the CDR3 reads TGTGCCAGCAGCCAACCGGTGGGGCTGGGGGATGATACGCAGTATTTT. This translates into CASSQPVGLGDDTQYF.

The chain links TRBV9 to TRBJ1-2, with D tentatively TRBD1 (5 bases). The CDR3 runs to 13 residues. V dropped 3 bases and J dropped 2 bases, with 8 bases sitting between them. Germline CDR1 SGDLS, CDR2 YYNGEE. CDR3 coding DNA: TGTGCCAGCAGCGGAGCAGGGAACTATGGCTACACCTTC. The encoded protein is CASSGAGNYGYTF.

The V call is TRBV6-5, the J call TRBJ2-7, with D unclear. CDR1 is MNHEY, CDR2 SVGAGI, per germline. The V end lost 5 bases, the J end lost 4 bases, and 9 bases lay between the germline ends. The CDR3 extends over 12 amino acids. As DNA, the CDR3 is TGTGCCAGCAGTGAAGTGGGATACGAGCAGTACTTC. Translated, it gives CASSEVGYEQYF.

This sequence joins TRBV7-8 and TRBJ2-1, with 9 positions matching TRBD2. Germline V gives CDR1 SGHVS, CDR2 FQNEAQ. Losses at the gene ends were 2 bases for V and 7 bases for J; bases not matched to a gene: 6. There are 15 residues in the CDR3. In nucleotides, the CDR3 is TGTGCCAGCAGCTTAAGGCGGGGGGGTACGAATGAGCAGTTCTTC. It translates to CASSLRRGGTNEQFF.

A few counts support this clone. The chain links TRBV5-1 to TRBJ2-3, with a tentative D call TRBD1 (6 bases). The CDR3 spans 16 residues. The germline V gene has CDR1 SGHRS and CDR2 YFSETQ. Between the trimmed V and J ends, which lost 1 base and 3 bases, there was a span of 15 bases. DNA of the CDR3: TGCGCCAGCAGCTTGAGGGTGGGGGCTAGGACAGATACGCAGTATTTT. Protein product: CASSLRVGARTDTQYF.

This clone came up a few times. The chain joins TRBV2 to TRBJ1-5; perhaps TRBD1 as D (6 bases). This CDR3 is built from 13 residues. The V and J ends lost 4 bases and 5 bases respectively, with 9 bases between them. Per the germline V gene, CDR1 is SNHLY and CDR2 is FYNNEI. CDR3 sequence reads: CASSGDTYQPQHF. The CDR3 DNA reads TGTGCCAGCAGTGGGGACACTTATCAGCCCCAGCATTTT.

This clone was seen more than once but under ten times. The chain joins TRBV19 to TRBJ1-1, with 9 bases that match TRBD1. Germline V lookup: CDR1 LNHDA, CDR2 SQIVND (reference sequence). Unmatched junction bases numbered 7, after V lost 4 bases and J lost 4 bases. The CDR3 loop spans 15 amino acids. The CDR3 reads CASSSPGTGPTEAFF. Here the CDR3 DNA reads TGTGCCAGTAGTAGTCCCGGGACAGGGCCCACTGAAGCTTTCTTT. Full variable domain (rest looked up from reference TRBV19 and TRBJ1-1): DGGITQSPKYLFRKEGQNVTLSCEQNLNHDAMYWYRQDPGQGLRLIYYSQIVNDFQKGDIAEGYSVSREKKESFPLTVTSAQKNPTAFYLCASSSPGTGPTEAFFGQGTRLTVV.

V gene TRBV11-1 combines with J gene TRBJ2-2, with 7 bases matching TRBD1. Trimming removed 2 bases from V and 6 bases from J; junction bases left unmatched: 12. CDR1 and CDR2 from the germline V gene are SGHAT and FQDESV (reference sequence). The CDR3 is 17 amino acids. The CDR3 loop reads CASSLSLWAGGSGELFF. As DNA, the CDR3 is TGTGCCAGCAGCTTATCTCTTTGGGCAGGGGGATCCGGGGAGCTGTTTTTT.

This clone has only a few counts. The gene calls are TRBV16 and TRBJ2-1, with 7 bases fitting TRBD1. This CDR3 region has 15 residues. V lost 4 bases and J lost 1; bases outside the gene matches: 4. Germline V gene sequence: CDR1 KGHSY, CDR2 FQNENV. CDR3 DNA sequence: TGTGCCAGCAGCCCCAACAGGGGTTCCTACAATGAGCAGTTCTTC. It translates to CASSPNRGSYNEQFF.